This entry concerns a single TCR beta chain. Participant age was about 18 to 100 years, and participants resided in roughly 25 US areas. Participants' own reports of clinical history determined their cohort assignment. This sample is part of a study of blood T cell repertoires in COVID-19. Across the whole study: Samples taken during acute and convalescent COVID-19 were collected in the United States, Italy and Spain. Nucleic acid was either cDNA or gDNA, and it came from T cells, B-cell-depleted T cells, or PBMCs.

This CDR3 spans 16 amino acids. Germline CDR1 is MGHRA and CDR2 is YSYEKL. V shed 4 bases, J shed 1 base, and the junction held 5 bases outside the gene matches. The assay was immunoSEQ multiplex PCR, and TCRdb's table has in-frame clones only and misses some. The sample lists 300,000 to 400,000 clones, approximately 87% occurring once. Sequencing used PBMCs or T cells enriched from blood (not recorded which). The sequence was collected from a woman aged 25 to 39 with acute COVID-19. The chain is built from TRBV4-1 and TRBJ2-2, with 8 bases lining up with TRBD1. CDR3 sequence (DNA): TGCGCCAGCAGCCGCTTACAGGGGGTGAACACCGGGGAGCTGTTTTTT. Protein product: CASSRLQGVNTGELFF.